This T cell receptor beta chain was sequenced during a study of regulatory T cells in long-lasting Graves disease. CDR3 regions were amplified by Arm-PCR using iRepertoire HTBI primers to build TCR beta libraries. Each CDR3 protein is one row after TCRdb ran MiXCR on the multiplex PCR reads. The sample consists of 350,000 to 500,000 distinct CDR3 sequences, roughly 15% of them appearing once. There are many counts of this clonotype. Time point in this sample: newly diagnosed GD, antithyroid drugs for less than 3 months. There was RNA extracted from PBMCs, and the TCR library was made from it. CDR3 length: 12 residues. V dropped 7 bases and J dropped 14 bases, with 20 bases sitting between them. Germline V CDR1 and CDR2: MDHEN, SYDVKM. These data also formed part of another study, on T cells in Graves' hyperthyroidism and ophthalmopathy. That work states: The HTBI primer set drove a first-round RT-PCR of the TCR CDR3.

The receptor was derived from a woman aged 25-40 years with Graves disease. This rearrangement joins TRBV28 to TRBJ1-2; a possible D gene is TRBD1 (5 bases). Here the sequenced sample was peripheral blood mononuclear cells (PBMCs), taken at new diagnosis, from a patient treated with antithyroid drugs. CDR3 sequence reads: CASISALGRGTF. CDR3 sequence (DNA): TGTGCCAGCATTTCCGCCCTTGGGCGGGGGACCTTC.